Below, 17 T cell receptor beta chains from the same sample are listed, as sequenced in a study of cytotoxic CD8 clonotypes in ibrutinib-treated CLL. TCRdb keeps only in-frame clones here, not all; method: immunoSEQ multiplex PCR. The sample records tens of thousands of clones, roughly 76% being singletons. The sample in question was PBMCs, obtained after 12 months of ibrutinib treatment. The receptors shown here come from a human donor with chronic lymphocytic leukemia.

This clone was counted once. The rearrangement joins TRBV5-4 to TRBJ1-6; D unresolved. The V gene lost 0 bases and the J gene lost 0 bases, with 10 bases spanning the gap. CDR1 is SGHNT and CDR2 is YYREEE in the germline V gene (reference sequence). The CDR3 extends over 17 amino acids. Written as DNA, the CDR3 is TGTGCCAGCAGCTTGGGGGGAGTGAGCTCCTATAATTCACCCCTCCACTTT. Its protein product is CASSLGGVSSYNSPLHF. Based on the CDR3 plus reference TRBV5-4 and TRBJ1-6, the full variable domain is ETGVTQSPTHLIKTRGQQVTLRCSSQSGHNTVSWYQQALGQGPQFIFQYYREEENGRGNFPPRFSGLQFPNYSSELNVNALELDDSALYLCASSLGGVSSYNSPLHFGNGTRLTVT.

The genes are TRBV27 and TRBJ2-1, with TRBD2 matching over 7 bases. This CDR3 region has 14 residues. CDR1 and CDR2 from the germline V gene are MNHEY and SMNVEV (reference sequence). The trim removed 4 bases at V and 0 bases at J, leaving 0 bases unmatched. CDR3 DNA sequence: TGTGCCAGCAGTTGGGACTACTCCTACAATGAGCAGTTCTTC. Translation: CASSWDYSYNEQFF.

The CDR3 loop is CASSIDRDSYEQYF. The CDR3 nucleotides are TGTGCCAGCAGTATCGACAGGGACTCCTACGAGCAGTACTTC. V gene TRBV2 combines with J gene TRBJ2-7, with TRBD1 matching over 7 bases. The germline gives CDR1 SNHLY, CDR2 FYNNEI. Losses at the gene ends were 5 bases for V and 0 bases for J; bases not matched to a gene: 4. The CDR3 contains 14 residues.

This chain connects TRBV5-6 to TRBJ1-1, with D possibly matching TRBD1 (5 bases). The CDR3 runs 13 residues. Deletions cut 5 bases from V and 1 base from J, with 9 bases between. Germline values: CDR1 SGHDT, CDR2 YYEEEE. This CDR3 is CASSEQGNTEAFF. CDR3 DNA sequence: TGTGCCAGCAGTGAGCAGGGGAACACTGAAGCTTTCTTT.

The chain links TRBV27 to TRBJ2-1, with TRBD2 matching over 7 bases. With 8 bases clipped from V and 10 bases from J, the junction kept 8 bases outside the gene matches. The CDR3 has 12 residues. Germline V gene lookup returns CDR1 MNHEY and CDR2 SMNVEV (reference sequence). In DNA, the CDR3 is TGTGCCAGCTGTCGCTCGCGGGGGGAGCAGTTCTTC. Its protein product is CASCRSRGEQFF.

This clone has a handful of counts. The chain's CDR3 is CASSQVLSLQNTEAFF. The CDR3 bases are TGCGCCAGCAGCCAAGTCCTCTCCCTTCAGAACACTGAAGCTTTCTTT. V gene TRBV4-1 combines with J gene TRBJ1-1; no firm D call. Per the germline V gene, CDR1 is MGHRA and CDR2 is YSYEKL. V was cut by 1 base and J by 1 base, with 13 bases left in between. This CDR3 comprises 16 residues.

The chain has TRBV7-2 and TRBJ1-1; D possibly corresponds to TRBD1 (6 bases). Germline-derived CDR1 and CDR2 are SGHTA and FQGNSA. V dropped 5 bases and J dropped 7 bases, with 20 bases sitting between them. This CDR3 is 15 amino acids long. The CDR3 loop reads CASSDPQGRTSEAFF. Here the CDR3 DNA reads TGTGCCAGCAGCGACCCACAGGGAAGGACGAGTGAAGCTTTCTTT.

This chain uses TRBV5-4 with TRBJ2-4; the D call may be TRBD1 or TRBD2 (5 bases each). Trimming removed 1 base from V and 7 bases from J, with 15 bases in between. CDR1 and CDR2 (germline): SGHNT, YYREEE (reference sequence). The CDR3 covers 15 residues. The CDR3 nucleotides read TGTGCCAGCAGCTTGTCAGAAGGGACGGGGAACATTCAGTACTTC. As protein: CASSLSEGTGNIQYF. Based on the CDR3 plus reference TRBV5-4 and TRBJ2-4, the full variable domain is ETGVTQSPTHLIKTRGQQVTLRCSSQSGHNTVSWYQQALGQGPQFIFQYYREEENGRGNFPPRFSGLQFPNYSSELNVNALELDDSALYLCASSLSEGTGNIQYFGAGTRLSVL.

The chain has TRBV29-1 and TRBJ1-3; possibly TRBD1 for D (5 bases). The CDR3 runs 15 residues. Germline CDR1 is SQVTM and CDR2 is ANQGSEA. The germline V and J ends were trimmed by 4 bases and 3 bases, with 16 bases remaining between them. CDR3 DNA sequence: TGCAGCGTTGGGTCCGGGCCTCAGGGTGGAAACACCATATATTTT. It specifies CSVGSGPQGGNTIYF.

This clone was counted a few times. The rearrangement joins TRBV6-6 to TRBJ1-6, with D possibly TRBD1 on 5 matching bases. Germline CDR1 MNHNY, CDR2 SVGAGI (reference sequence). V was cut by 5 bases and J by 14 bases, with 22 bases left in between. CDR3 length: 15 amino acids. In nucleotides, the CDR3 is TGTGCCAGCAGTCCTCTAGGAGGGGCCCCGGGCGCCCTCCACTTT. Translated, it gives CASSPLGGAPGALHF.

This rearrangement joins TRBV7-8 to TRBJ2-1, with 16 nucleotides matching TRBD2. Germline-derived CDR1 and CDR2 are SGHVS and FQNEAQ. V lost 0 bases, J lost 6 bases, and 8 bases stayed unmatched. The CDR3 spans 19 residues. This CDR3 reads CASSLAGGTSGGASNEQFF. CDR3 nucleotides: TGTGCCAGCAGCTTAGCTGGTGGGACTAGCGGGGGGGCCTCCAATGAGCAGTTCTTC. The full variable domain, its missing parts supplied by reference TRBV7-8 and TRBJ2-1, is GAGVSQSPRYKVAKRGQDVALRCDPISGHVSLFWYQQALGQGPEFLTYFQNEAQLDKSGLPSDRFFAERPEGSVSTLKIQRTQQEDSAVYLCASSLAGGTSGGASNEQFFGPGTRLTVL.

This clone was detected once. The chain couples TRBV5-1 to TRBJ2-3; tentatively, D is TRBD2 (6 bases). Germline CDR1 is SGHRS and CDR2 is YFSETQ. Trimming shortened V by 0 bases and J by 1 base, and 12 bases separated the two germline ends. This CDR3 spans 16 amino acids. CDR3 residues: CASSLVAGLGTDTQYF. DNA of the CDR3: TGCGCCAGCAGCTTGGTTGCGGGGCTGGGCACAGATACGCAGTATTTT.

The V and J genes are TRBV2 and TRBJ2-5; the D gene is possibly TRBD1 (6 bases). Germline CDR1 is SNHLY and CDR2 is FYNNEI. V was shortened by 5 bases and J by 5 bases, with 18 bases between the two germline ends. This CDR3 is 15 amino acids long. This chain's CDR3 is CASSLQGTSGETQYF. The CDR3 region has the DNA TGTGCCAGCAGTTTACAGGGTACCTCGGGCGAGACCCAGTACTTC.

The genes are TRBV5-4 and TRBJ1-1; D is ambiguous. The V and J ends lost 1 base and 1 base respectively, with 5 bases between them. The germline CDR1 and CDR2 sequences are SGHNT and YYREEE (reference sequence). CDR3 length equals 13 residues. This chain's CDR3 is CASSLYPNTEAFF. The CDR3 nucleotides are TGTGCCAGCAGCTTGTATCCGAACACTGAAGCTTTCTTT.

V usage is TRBV2 and J usage is TRBJ1-1; 8 bases are a match to TRBD1. CDR3 size: 17 residues. V trimming: 4 bases; J trimming: 3 bases; junction bases outside the gene matches: 13. Germline values: CDR1 SNHLY, CDR2 FYNNEI. DNA of the CDR3: TGTGCCAGCAGTGCTCGCCAGGGGGCGGCTTGGGACACTGAAGCTTTCTTT. This encodes CASSARQGAAWDTEAFF.

V gene TRBV5-1 combines with J gene TRBJ1-2; D gene uncertain. CDR1 and CDR2 from the germline V gene are SGHRS and YFSETQ. The CDR3 is made up of 15 amino acids. V lost 0 bases to trimming and J lost 4 bases, with 13 bases between them. The CDR3 DNA is TGCGCCAGCAGCTTGGAACCCGGGATAGCCTATGGCTACACCTTC. It encodes CASSLEPGIAYGYTF.

The V gene is TRBV29-1, the J gene TRBJ1-3; the D gene is possibly TRBD1 (5 bases). CDR1 is SQVTM, CDR2 ANQGSEA, per germline. V gave up 2 bases and J gave up 0 bases, with 14 bases separating them. The CDR3 length is 16 residues. The CDR3 region is CSVEIGTGSSGNTIYF. In DNA form, the CDR3 reads TGCAGCGTTGAAATCGGGACGGGCAGCTCTGGAAACACCATATATTTT.